These T cell receptor beta chains were read from a single sample in a study of human T cells and chemical hapten exposure. TCRdb independently ran MiXCR on the RACE reads; one entry per CDR3 protein. The sample yields about 84,000 distinct CDR3 sequences, 10% to 13% seen once. The sample consisted of whole blood, taken in connection with sensitization to the hapten diphenylcyclopropenone (DPC). Source of these receptors: a woman in her 50s with alopecia areata. Some clones in this sample may be carry-over from other donors' samples. Both conserved end residues are part of each CDR3. A D gene is named only where the DNA matches it firmly. Expanded clones are given a class, and other clones once, few, many or no size at all.

TGTGCCAGCAGACTCTCCCCGGCGAACACTGAAGCTTTCTTT,CASRLSPANTEAFF,-,TRBJ1-1,TRBV3-1,-
TGTGCCACCAGCAGAGGGCTAAACTACGAGCAGTACTTC,CATSRGLNYEQYF,-,TRBJ2-7,TRBV15,many
TGCAGCGTTGCGGCGGGAATGGGCTATGGCTACACCTTC,CSVAAGMGYGYTF,-,TRBJ1-2,TRBV29-1,-
TGTGCCAGCAGTTTAAGCGGTTGGCGGGATCTATACAATGAGCAGTTCTTC,CASSLSGWRDLYNEQFF,-,TRBJ2-1,TRBV27,many
TGTGCCAGTAGTATTAAGGAGGGGCTTAGCAATCAGCCCCAGCATTTT,CASSIKEGLSNQPQHF,-,TRBJ1-5,TRBV19,many
TGTGCCAGCAGCCATGGCGGGACAGGGGTTCGAACCCCTACGCAGTATTTT,CASSHGGTGVRTPTQYF,TRBD1,TRBJ2-3,TRBV14,few
TGCGCCAGCCTCCCGACACCAAACACCGGGGAGCTGTTTTTT,CASLPTPNTGELFF,-,TRBJ2-2,TRBV5-1,-
TGTGCCAGCAGTTTATCTCAGCGGCGGGGAGATACGCAGTATTTT,CASSLSQRRGDTQYF,-,TRBJ2-3,TRBV28,many
TGTGCCACCAGCAGAGATCAAGAATCTCAGCCCCAGCATTTT,CATSRDQESQPQHF,-,TRBJ1-5,TRBV15,-
TGTGCCAGCAGCTTACTATGGACTTCCCCGAATGAGCAGTTCTTC,CASSLLWTSPNEQFF,-,TRBJ2-1,TRBV7-9,-
TGCAGCGCCAGGGACAGGGGCAACGAGCAGTACTTC,CSARDRGNEQYF,TRBD1,TRBJ2-7,TRBV29-1,few
TGTGCCAGCAGTTTGAGGCAGTACTATGGCTACACCTTC,CASSLRQYYGYTF,-,TRBJ1-2,TRBV28,many
TGTGCCAGCAGTTACGTCGGGAATGAAAAACTGTTTTTT,CASSYVGNEKLFF,-,TRBJ1-4,TRBV6-5,many
TGTGCCAGCAGCATGGGACAGGGGGGTAATGAGCAGTTCTTC,CASSMGQGGNEQFF,TRBD1,TRBJ2-1,TRBV11-3,few
TGTGCCAGCAGCTCAGTATCGGGGGGCGAGCAGTACTTC,CASSSVSGGEQYF,TRBD2,TRBJ2-7,TRBV12-3/TRBV12-4,-
TGTGCCAGCAGTCCAACGGGGTCGGGCAATCAGCCCCAGCATTTT,CASSPTGSGNQPQHF,-,TRBJ1-5,TRBV28,-
TGTGCCAGCAGCCAGGAACCTAACACTGAAGCTTTCTTT,CASSQEPNTEAFF,-,TRBJ1-1,TRBV7-2,many
TGTGCCATCAAGGGTCCCGGACTCAGGGGCTACACCTTC,CAIKGPGLRGYTF,-,TRBJ1-2,TRBV10-3,many
TGTGCCAGCAGCCCTGGAGGGGGGCGGAGCGGAAACATTCAGTACTTC,CASSPGGGRSGNIQYF,-,TRBJ2-4,TRBV11-2,-
TGTGCCAGTAGTATTCTCGTTAATAGCAATCAGCCCCAGCATTTT,CASSILVNSNQPQHF,-,TRBJ1-5,TRBV19,many
TGTGCCAGCAGTCAACCTGGCCCCCAGTACTTC,CASSQPGPQYF,-,TRBJ2-5,TRBV28,-
TGCAGCGTGACCCGGCTGGGAGAGACCCAGTACTTC,CSVTRLGETQYF,-,TRBJ2-5,TRBV29-1,few
TGTGCCAGCGCCGGGACAGGGACCTACGAGCAGTACTTC,CASAGTGTYEQYF,TRBD1,TRBJ2-7,TRBV27,few
TGTGCCAGCAGTTTGTGGGGCAAGGAGCAGTACTTC,CASSLWGKEQYF,-,TRBJ2-7,TRBV28,many
TGTGCCAGCAGTTACGGGGGCGAGATTGGACGGAGGGTTGGCTATGGCTGCACCTTC,CASSYGGEIGRRVGYGCTF,-,TRBJ1-2,TRBV6-6,-
TGTGCCAGCAGCTTAGATAAACTGGAGCAGTTCTTC,CASSLDKLEQFF,-,TRBJ2-1,TRBV11-2,-
TGTGCCAGCAGTTTACAGGGGTGGGCAAATCAGCCCCAGCATTTT,CASSLQGWANQPQHF,-,TRBJ1-5,TRBV12-3/TRBV12-4,many
TGTGCCAGTAGGGGGACAGGGGGCGCGTCTGGGGCCAACGTCCTGACTTTC,CASRGTGGASGANVLTF,TRBD1,TRBJ2-6,TRBV19,-
TGTGCCAGCAGTTATTGGACTGACGCATCGAATGGCTACACCTTC,CASSYWTDASNGYTF,-,TRBJ1-2,TRBV6-2/TRBV6-3,many
TGTGCCACCAGTGATGCTAGACCCGAGTGGAGCAATGAGCAGTTCTTC,CATSDARPEWSNEQFF,-,TRBJ2-1,TRBV24-1,-
TGCAGCGGGGATAGGGACTCCTACAATGAGCAGTTCTTC,CSGDRDSYNEQFF,-,TRBJ2-1,TRBV29-1,-
TGTGCCACCAGTCGACTAGCGGGAAACAATGAGCAGTTCTTC,CATSRLAGNNEQFF,TRBD2,TRBJ2-1,TRBV24-1,-
TGCAGCGTTGAAGATCGGCAGTTCACCGGGGAGCTGTTTTTT,CSVEDRQFTGELFF,-,TRBJ2-2,TRBV29-1,-
TGTGCCAGCCGCCCGGTGGGCTCTGTACTGGAGACCCAGTACTTC,CASRPVGSVLETQYF,-,TRBJ2-5,TRBV12-3/TRBV12-4,-
TGTGCCAGCAGCCAAGTCGGGTCTAGCACAGATACGCAGTATTTT,CASSQVGSSTDTQYF,-,TRBJ2-3,TRBV14,many
TGCGCCAGCAGTGAGTCGAGGGGGACTAGCGACTCCCTGGGGCAGTTCTTC,CASSESRGTSDSLGQFF,TRBD2,TRBJ2-1,TRBV10-2,-
TGCAGTGCTAGGCCCCGGACAGGAGGGGAGACCCAGTACTTC,CSARPRTGGETQYF,-,TRBJ2-5,TRBV20-1,many
TGTGCCAGCAGCTTAACGACAGGTTTCAATCAGCCCCAGCATTTT,CASSLTTGFNQPQHF,-,TRBJ1-5,TRBV7-2,many
TGCACGACTGCAGTCGAAGATACGCAGTATTTT,CTTAVEDTQYF,-,TRBJ2-3,TRBV29-1,few
TGTGCCAGCAGCTTAGGAAGGGGGGCGGTTCAGGAGACCCAGTGCTTC,CASSLGRGAVQETQCF,-,TRBJ2-5,TRBV7-8,once
TGTGCCAGCAGCCCGAGGACTAGCCGGGACAATGAGCAGTTCTTC,CASSPRTSRDNEQFF,TRBD2,TRBJ2-1,TRBV12-3/TRBV12-4,many
TGCGCCAGCAGTGAATGGGGGACAGGGGGCTACAATGAGCAGTTCTTC,CASSEWGTGGYNEQFF,TRBD1,TRBJ2-1,TRBV10-1,-
TGTGCCAGCAGTCAGCTGGGAAACACCGGGGAGCTGTTTTTT,CASSQLGNTGELFF,-,TRBJ2-2,TRBV7-3,-
TGCAGCGTTGAGGCAGGGTTGGGCAATGAGCAGTTCTTC,CSVEAGLGNEQFF,-,TRBJ2-1,TRBV29-1,few
TGCGCCAGCAGCCGGGACAGGGACAGGGACAACTATGGCTACACCTTC,CASSRDRDRDNYGYTF,TRBD1,TRBJ1-2,TRBV4-3,few
TGTGCCAGCAGGGGGACAGGTCCAGATACGCAGTATTTT,CASRGTGPDTQYF,TRBD1,TRBJ2-3,TRBV12-3/TRBV12-4,-
TGCAGCGCCCTAGAGGGGGTCGGCTACGAGCAGTACTTC,CSALEGVGYEQYF,-,TRBJ2-7,TRBV29-1,-
TGTGCCAGTCGGGGGGAGACCCAAGAGACCCAGTACTTC,CASRGETQETQYF,TRBD2,TRBJ2-5,TRBV12-3/TRBV12-4,-
TGTGCCAGCAGCGGGACAGCTTACTCCTACGAGCAGTACTTC,CASSGTAYSYEQYF,TRBD1,TRBJ2-7,TRBV12-3/TRBV12-4,few
TGTGCCAGCTCACCCACCGGGTCCAATGAGCAGTTCTTC,CASSPTGSNEQFF,-,TRBJ2-1,TRBV18,many
TGCAGTGCTACTACACCGAACACTGAAGCTTTCTTT,CSATTPNTEAFF,-,TRBJ1-1,TRBV20-1,many
TGTGCCAGCAGCTCCCACGGGACGGACTATGGCTACACCTTC,CASSSHGTDYGYTF,-,TRBJ1-2,TRBV7-3,many
TGTGCCAGCAGTCCGTCGGGACTAGCGGGAGGAACAAAAAACATTCAGTACTTC,CASSPSGLAGGTKNIQYF,TRBD2,TRBJ2-4,TRBV28,many